One sample yielded the 18 T cell receptor beta chains listed below, sequenced in a study of blood T cell repertoires in COVID-19. Data came from immunoSEQ multiplex PCR; TCRdb stores just in-frame clones and leaves some out. The table includes some 150,000 clones, roughly 86% detected once. Sequenced input: peripheral blood. The receptors originated from a man in his fifties or sixties with active or convalescent COVID-19.

This rearrangement joins TRBV9 to TRBJ2-1; tentatively, D is TRBD2 (5 bases). V dropped 0 bases and J dropped 0 bases, with 13 bases sitting between them. The length of the CDR3 is 17 residues. The V gene's germline CDR1 is SGDLS and CDR2 YYNGEE. The CDR3 is CASSVGRTVSSYNEQFF. The CDR3 DNA sequence: TGTGCCAGCAGCGTAGGTAGGACTGTGAGCTCCTACAATGAGCAGTTCTTC.

The V and J genes are TRBV28 and TRBJ1-5, with D possibly being TRBD1 (5 bases). The CDR3 consists of 15 residues. CDR1 MDHEN and CDR2 SYDVKM come from the germline V gene. Trimming shortened V by 3 bases and J by 2 bases, and 11 bases separated the two germline ends. The CDR3 spells CASSFPGGGNQPQHF. In nucleotides, the CDR3 is TGTGCCAGCAGTTTCCCCGGGGGTGGCAATCAGCCCCAGCATTTT.

The V gene is TRBV6-7, the J gene TRBJ2-7; D perhaps matches TRBD2 (6 bases). TRBV6-7 carries the ORF label, with uncertain function. This CDR3 has 15 amino acids. Trimming took 6 bases from V and 3 from J, leaving 18 bases between them. As DNA, the CDR3 is TGTGCCAGCAGCGACTCGCGGGGCTTCCTCTACGAGCAGTACTTC. It specifies CASSDSRGFLYEQYF.

The chain combines TRBV6-1 with TRBJ1-5; no clear D. Trimming cost V 3 bases and J 0 bases, with 15 bases left between them. The CDR3 runs to 17 residues. The germline CDR1 and CDR2 sequences are MNHNS and SASEGT. The CDR3 sequence is CASSEGRDPYSNQPQHF. In DNA form, the CDR3 reads TGTGCCAGCAGTGAGGGCCGCGACCCATATAGCAATCAGCCCCAGCATTTT.

This chain uses TRBV5-6 with TRBJ1-4; the D is unclear. The V and J ends lost 3 bases and 11 bases respectively, with 14 bases between them. The CDR3 runs 13 residues. CDR1 and CDR2 from the germline V gene are SGHDT and YYEEEE. CDR3 in amino acids: CASSSVDGGKLFF. CDR3 coding DNA: TGTGCCAGCAGCTCTGTTGACGGAGGGAAACTGTTTTTT.

The rearrangement links TRBV25-1 to TRBJ1-1; TRBD1 aligns across 11 bases. CDR3 size: 15 residues. Per germline, CDR1 MGHDK and CDR2 SYGVNS. The ends lost 4 bases at V and 4 bases at J; junction bases unmatched: 5. The CDR3 coding sequence is TGTGCCAGCAGTGTCCCCGGGACAGGGGGCACTGAAGCTTTCTTT. It encodes CASSVPGTGGTEAFF.

The V gene is TRBV5-1, the J gene TRBJ2-2, with 9 bases lining up with TRBD1. Germline lookup yields CDR1 SGHRS and CDR2 YFSETQ. CDR3 length: 16 residues. J gave up 6 bases and V 4 bases, and 10 bases lay outside the gene matches. Here the CDR3 DNA reads TGCGCCAGCAGCCCTCTTGGGACAGGGTTTTCCGGGGAGCTGTTTTTT. The encoded protein is CASSPLGTGFSGELFF.

Details on this clone: Its ends do not fully match the called genes, so a read error is possible. The rearrangement links TRBV7-2 to TRBJ1-2; perhaps TRBD1 as D (6 bases). Germline lookup yields CDR1 SGHTA and CDR2 FQGNSA. The CDR3 runs 9 residues. The CDR3: CASSRQVVF. The CDR3 region has the DNA TGTGCCAGCTCCCGACAGGTGGTTTTC.

This clone was picked up a small number of times. The V call is TRBV9, the J call TRBJ2-1, with TRBD2 identical over 12 bases. V lost 3 bases, J lost 8 bases, and 6 bases stayed unmatched. The CDR3 runs 15 residues. The germline V gene encodes CDR1 SGDLS and CDR2 YYNGEE. This chain's CDR3 is CASSATSGSSDEQFF. The CDR3 coding sequence is TGTGCCAGCAGCGCGACTAGCGGGAGTTCGGATGAGCAGTTCTTC.

V usage is TRBV14 and J usage is TRBJ1-2, with D unresolved. V was clipped by 0 bases and J by 8 bases, with 10 bases between them. This CDR3 has 13 residues. Germline values: CDR1 SGHDN, CDR2 FVKESK. CDR3 DNA: TGTGCCAGCAGCCAAGACGGGTACTGGGGCTACACCTTC. It encodes CASSQDGYWGYTF.

This rearrangement joins TRBV4-2 to TRBJ1-2; 8 bases agree with TRBD1. Germline V gene lookup returns CDR1 LGHNA and CDR2 YNFKEQ. This CDR3 has 16 residues. V lost 1 base to trimming and J lost 1 base; unmatched junction nucleotides: 5. CDR3 in amino acids: CASSQAAGQDNYGYTF. As DNA, the CDR3 is TGTGCCAGCAGCCAAGCGGCGGGACAGGATAACTATGGCTACACCTTC.

This rearrangement joins TRBV29-1 to TRBJ2-1, with TRBD2 identical over 11 bases. Germline CDR1 and CDR2: SQVTM and ANQGSEA. V was clipped by 0 bases and J by 4 bases; unmatched bases: 8. This CDR3 has 17 residues. CDR3 bases: TGCAGCGTTGAAGAGGGGACTAGCGGAGGTTATTACAATGAGCAGTTCTTC. Translating gives CSVEEGTSGGYYNEQFF.

The chain couples TRBV6-6 to TRBJ1-2; D perhaps matches TRBD1 (5 bases). CDR1 is MNHNY, CDR2 SVGAGI, per germline (reference sequence). Trimming removed 5 bases from V and 2 bases from J, with 15 bases in between. CDR3 length: 15 residues. CDR3 DNA sequence: TGTGCCAGCAGTACGACCGGGTCAGGGAACTATGGCTACACCTTC. Translation: CASSTTGSGNYGYTF.

The J gene is TRBJ1-1, the V gene TRBV6-5; TRBD1 is a possible D gene (5 bases). Germline values: CDR1 MNHEY, CDR2 SVGAGI. V was pared by 6 bases and J by 8 bases, with 13 bases between. The CDR3 spans 12 residues. For the CDR3, the DNA is TGTGCCAGCAGACCCGGGGGGGGAGAAGCTTTCTTT. Encoded protein: CASRPGGGEAFF.

The CDR3 bases are TGCGCCAGCAGCCAACGAACTAATGGAAAATACAATGAGCAGTTCTTC. This sequence encodes CASSQRTNGKYNEQFF. The chain is built from TRBV4-1 and TRBJ2-1; D uncertain. The CDR3 covers 16 residues. Trimming took off 2 bases at V and 4 bases at J, with 15 bases between the two ends. Germline loops: CDR1 MGHRA, CDR2 YSYEKL.

The V and J genes are TRBV19 and TRBJ2-3; D is possibly TRBD2 (5 bases). Germline lookup yields CDR1 LNHDA and CDR2 SQIVND (reference sequence). Trimming took 6 bases from V and 1 from J, leaving 17 bases between them. The CDR3 sequence is 16 residues long. Here the CDR3 reads CASSLGRGRGTDTQYF. In DNA, the CDR3 is TGTGCCAGTAGCCTGGGTCGGGGTCGCGGCACAGATACGCAGTATTTT. Complete variable domain (other parts from reference TRBV19 and TRBJ2-3): DGGITQSPKYLFRKEGQNVTLSCEQNLNHDAMYWYRQDPGQGLRLIYYSQIVNDFQKGDIAEGYSVSREKKESFPLTVTSAQKNPTAFYLCASSLGRGRGTDTQYFGPGTRLTVL.

The V call is TRBV10-1, the J call TRBJ1-5, with TRBD1 matching 9 bases. CDR3 length: 17 residues. The V segment lost 9 bases and the J segment 2 bases; nucleotides outside the gene matches: 14. Germline CDR1 and CDR2: WNHNN and SYGVQD (reference sequence). Here the CDR3 reads CASPGGQGAGGNQPQHF. The CDR3 DNA reads TGCGCCAGTCCTGGGGGACAGGGCGCTGGGGGCAATCAGCCCCAGCATTTT.

This clone came up once. The chain couples TRBV7-2 to TRBJ2-3; TRBD2 agrees at 9 bases. Trimming took 2 bases from V and 3 from J; bases not matched to a gene: 3. CDR3 length equals 15 residues. Germline CDR1 is SGHTA and CDR2 is FQGNSA. CDR3 in amino acids: CASSLISGRTDTQYF. The CDR3 bases are TGTGCCAGCAGCTTAATTAGCGGGAGAACAGATACGCAGTATTTT.